This entry is about one TCR beta chain. Patients of the Seattle cohort, enrolled during active infection, were followed longitudinally. The data derive from a study of blood T cell repertoires in COVID-19. V was pared by 1 base and J by 6 bases, with 5 bases of the junction left unmatched. CDR3 length equals 15 residues. Germline lookup yields CDR1 LGHNA and CDR2 YNFKEQ. As handled by the study authors: Cell counts per sample came from amplifying reference gene primers. Method: immunoSEQ multiplex PCR; TCRdb's copy keeps in-frame clones and lacks some. That table supplies the V and J calls and clone size; D and trimming were determined from the DNA. The sample includes about 170,000 clones, around 82% of them seen just once.

The chain is built from TRBV4-2 and TRBJ1-5; 8 positions match TRBD1. The TCR originated in a man aged 80 or over with COVID-19, enrolled during active disease. The sample comprised peripheral blood. The CDR3 is CASSQGGQGSQPQHF. Here the CDR3 DNA reads TGTGCCAGCAGCCAAGGAGGACAGGGAAGTCAGCCCCAGCATTTT.